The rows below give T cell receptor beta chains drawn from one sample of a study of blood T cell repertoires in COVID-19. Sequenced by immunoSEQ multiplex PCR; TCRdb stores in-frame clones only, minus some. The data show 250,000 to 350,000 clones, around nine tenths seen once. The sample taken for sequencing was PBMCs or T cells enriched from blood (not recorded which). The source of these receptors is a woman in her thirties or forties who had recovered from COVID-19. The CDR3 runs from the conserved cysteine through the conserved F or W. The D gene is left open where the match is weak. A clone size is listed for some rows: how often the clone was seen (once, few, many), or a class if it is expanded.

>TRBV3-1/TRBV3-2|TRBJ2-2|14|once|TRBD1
TGTGCCAGCAGAAGACAGGGGACGACCGGGGAGCTGTTTTTT
CASRRQGTTGELFF
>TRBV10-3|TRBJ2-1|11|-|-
TGTGCCATCACCGAAACAGGGGAGCAGTTCTTC
CAITETGEQFF
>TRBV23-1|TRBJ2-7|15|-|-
TGCGCCAGCAGTCACGGGGAAGTTGTACCCTACGAGCAGTACTTC
CASSHGEVVPYEQYF
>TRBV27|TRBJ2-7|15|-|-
TGTGCCAGCAGTTTCGTAGGCTTCCCTACGGGTGAGCAGTACTTC
CASSFVGFPTGEQYF
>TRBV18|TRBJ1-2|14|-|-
TGTGCCAGCTCACCACCAGCGGGGGTTCATGGCTACACCTTC
CASSPPAGVHGYTF
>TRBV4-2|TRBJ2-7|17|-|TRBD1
TGTGCCAGCAGCCAACAAGGGACCGGGACAGGGGGCTACGAGCAGTACTTC
CASSQQGTGTGGYEQYF
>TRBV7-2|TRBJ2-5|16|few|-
TGTGCCAGCAGCTTAGCGGGTCCAGGGCCTAAAGAGACCCAGTACTTC
CASSLAGPGPKETQYF
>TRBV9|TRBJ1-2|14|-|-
TGTGCCAGCAGCCAGCGTCGGGCGGGTAATGGCTACACCTTC
CASSQRRAGNGYTF
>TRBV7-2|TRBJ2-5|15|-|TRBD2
TGTGCCAGCAGCTCCGCGGGAGTGGTGGGGGAGACCCAGTACTTC
CASSSAGVVGETQYF
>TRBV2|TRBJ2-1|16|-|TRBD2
TGTGCCAGCACTAACATAGCGGGAGGGCTGAGGTATGAGCAGTTCTTC
CASTNIAGGLRYEQFF
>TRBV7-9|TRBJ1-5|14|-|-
TGTGCCAGCGCTTCTCGGGACACCAATCAGCCCCAGCATTTT
CASASRDTNQPQHF
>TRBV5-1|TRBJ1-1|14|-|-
TGCGCCACCAAGGCGGTAACCGAGAACACTGAAGCTTTCTTT
CATKAVTENTEAFF
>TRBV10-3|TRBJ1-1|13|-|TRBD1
TGTGCCATCAGTCCAGGGGGCGGCACTGAAGCTTTCTTT
CAISPGGGTEAFF
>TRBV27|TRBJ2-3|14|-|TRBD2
TGTGCCAGCAGTTCCGGACTAGCGCCCGATACGCAGTATTTT
CASSSGLAPDTQYF
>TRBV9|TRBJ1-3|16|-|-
TGTGCCAGCAGCGTAGGCCACAGGGTTGCTGGAAACACCATATATTTT
CASSVGHRVAGNTIYF
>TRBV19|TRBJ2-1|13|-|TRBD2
TGTGCCAGTACGGCGGGAGGAAAGAATGAGCAGTTCTTC
CASTAGGKNEQFF
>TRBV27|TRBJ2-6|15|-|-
TGTGCCAGCAGTCACGGGACACCTGGGGCCAACGTCCTGACTTTC
CASSHGTPGANVLTF
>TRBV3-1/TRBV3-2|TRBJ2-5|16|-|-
TGTGCCAGCAGCCAAGGTGCGGGCTGGATTGCGGAGACCCAGTACTTC
CASSQGAGWIAETQYF
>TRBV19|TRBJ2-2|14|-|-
TGTGCCAGTACCCTGGGCCATTACACCGGGGAGCTGTTTTTT
CASTLGHYTGELFF
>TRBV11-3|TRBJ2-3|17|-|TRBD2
TGTGCCAGCAGCTTAGTCGGCGCGGGAGAGGGCACAGATACGCAGTATTTT
CASSLVGAGEGTDTQYF
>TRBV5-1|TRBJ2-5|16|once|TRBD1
TGCGCCAGCAGCTTTTCCGGGACAGGGAAACAAGAGACCCAGTACTTC
CASSFSGTGKQETQYF
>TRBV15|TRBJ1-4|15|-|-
TGTGCCACCAGCAGAGATCAGGGGTCGAATGAAAAACTGTTTTTT
CATSRDQGSNEKLFF
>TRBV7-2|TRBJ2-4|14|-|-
TGTGCCAGCAGCTTAGGGGGAGCGGGCCCCGTTCAGTACTTC
CASSLGGAGPVQYF
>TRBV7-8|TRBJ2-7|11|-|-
TGTGCCAGCATGCGCCAGGGCGAGCAGTACTTC
CASMRQGEQYF
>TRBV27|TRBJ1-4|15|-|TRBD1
TGTGCCAGCAGTTCGCGACAGGGGATTAATGAAAAACTGTTTTTT
CASSSRQGINEKLFF
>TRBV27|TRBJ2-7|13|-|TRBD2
TGTGCCAGCAGCCTAGCGGGAGGGCCGACGCAGTACTTC
CASSLAGGPTQYF
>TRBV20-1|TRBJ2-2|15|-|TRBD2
TGCAGTGCTAGTAGGCTAGCGGGAGTGACCGGGGAGCTGTTTTTT
CSASRLAGVTGELFF
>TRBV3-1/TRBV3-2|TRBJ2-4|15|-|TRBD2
TGTGCCAGCAGCGTAGTGGCGGGGGGGGAGGACATTCAGTACTTC
CASSVVAGGEDIQYF
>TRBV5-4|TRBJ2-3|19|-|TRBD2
TGTGCCAGCAGCGGGGGGGGACTAGCGGGAGGCCGCCCCACAGATACGCAGTATTTT
CASSGGGLAGGRPTDTQYF
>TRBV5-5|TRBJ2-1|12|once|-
TGTGCCAGCAGCCCCGACTCCAATGAGCAGTTCTTC
CASSPDSNEQFF
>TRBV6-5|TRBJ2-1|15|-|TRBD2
TGTGCCAGCAGTTTTTCCGGGACTAGTTACAATGAGCAGTTCTTC
CASSFSGTSYNEQFF
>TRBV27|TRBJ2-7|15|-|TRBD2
TGTGCCAGCGGATACTTAGCGGGAGGGCCATACGAGCAGTACTTC
CASGYLAGGPYEQYF
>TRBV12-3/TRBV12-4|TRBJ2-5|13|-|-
TGTGCCAGCAGTTTGTACAGGGAGGGGACCCAGTACTTC
CASSLYREGTQYF
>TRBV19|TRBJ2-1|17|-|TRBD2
TGTGCCAGTAGTATGCCCCTCGCGGGAGGGCCCTACAATGAGCAGTTCTTC
CASSMPLAGGPYNEQFF
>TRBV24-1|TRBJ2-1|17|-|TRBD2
TGTGCCACCAGTGATCCTCTCGGGACTAAGGGTTTGGGTGAGCAGTTCTTC
CATSDPLGTKGLGEQFF